The present TCR beta chain was sequenced within a study of shared T cell receptors in the human thymus. The repertoire was sequenced with immunoSEQ multiplex PCR; TCRdb's copy has only in-frame clones and lacks some. The table has about 730,000 clones, 80% to 90% seen once. The germline V and J ends were trimmed by 3 bases and 13 bases, with 12 bases remaining between them. This CDR3 contains 11 residues. CDR1 is MDHEN, CDR2 SYDVKM, per germline. This clone was found a few times. These records were also assigned to another study, of human thymus T cells. As reported in that work: Resections that were taken during corrective heart surgery supplied the thymus tissue.

Sequencing was performed on thymocytes. The sequence came from a girl under three years old with a congenital heart defect. The V and J genes are TRBV28 and TRBJ1-1; D is perhaps TRBD1 (5 bases). Here the CDR3 reads CASSFADKVFF. Here the CDR3 DNA reads TGTGCCAGCAGTTTCGCGGACAAAGTTTTCTTT.